The 31 T cell receptor beta chains below all came from one sample that was sequenced in a study of T cells in localized non-small cell lung cancer. Libraries were prepared by immunoSEQ multiplex PCR; TCRdb keeps only in-frame clonotypes and omits some of them. Altogether about 24,000 clones are present, 88% being singletons, with the ten largest covering about 9.7%. The material sequenced was peripheral blood mononuclear cells, taken before any cancer treatment. The origin of the receptors is a woman aged 35 to 70 with stage III lung adenocarcinoma.

The rearrangement links TRBV18 to TRBJ1-3; D uncertain. The CDR3 totals 16 residues. Germline-derived CDR1 and CDR2 are KGHSH and LQKENI. Trimming took off 0 bases at V and 0 bases at J, with 9 bases between the two ends. CDR3: CASSPPSRNSGNTIYF. The CDR3 region has the DNA TGTGCCAGCTCACCACCGAGCAGGAACTCTGGAAACACCATATATTTT.

DNA for the CDR3: TGTGCCAGCAGCTACCCTACTAATGAAAAACTGTTTTTT. Translating gives CASSYPTNEKLFF. The chain joins TRBV5-6 to TRBJ1-4; D is unresolved. The length of the CDR3 is 13 residues. V was pared by 3 bases and J by 2 bases, with 5 bases between. Germline V gene lookup returns CDR1 SGHDT and CDR2 YYEEEE.

The V and J genes are TRBV7-9 and TRBJ2-3; D is uncertain. Germline assignment: CDR1 SEHNR and CDR2 FQNEAQ (reference sequence). This CDR3 contains 17 residues. V lost 5 bases, J lost 0 bases, and 18 bases lay in between. CDR3: CASSPPVARPSTDTQYF. CDR3 coding DNA: TGTGCCAGCAGCCCCCCGGTGGCGCGACCTAGCACAGATACGCAGTATTTT. The full variable domain, completed using reference TRBV7-9 and TRBJ2-3, is DTGVSQNPRHKITKRGQNVTFRCDPISEHNRLYWYRQTLGQGPEFLTYFQNEAQLEKSRLLSDRFSAERPKGSFSTLEIQRTEQGDSAMYLCASSPPVARPSTDTQYFGPGTRLTVL.

The chain carries TRBV5-1 and TRBJ1-2; the D gene is possibly TRBD1 (5 bases). The CDR3 loop spans 14 amino acids. The germline V gene has CDR1 SGHRS and CDR2 YFSETQ. Deletions cut 0 bases from V and 4 bases from J, with 10 bases between. Here the CDR3 DNA reads TGCGCCAGCAGCTTGGGGACGGGGGGCTATGGCTACACCTTC. The encoded protein is CASSLGTGGYGYTF.

V is TRBV10-3 and J is TRBJ2-1, with D perhaps TRBD2 (5 bases). Germline V gives CDR1 ENHRY, CDR2 SYGVKD. V lost 0 bases, J lost 0 bases, and 6 bases lay in between. The CDR3 is made up of 15 amino acids. The CDR3 DNA reads TGTGCCATCAGTGAGTCTGGGAGCTCCTACAATGAGCAGTTCTTC. Protein: CAISESGSSYNEQFF.

J is TRBJ2-2 and V is TRBV7-3; 7 nucleotides line up with TRBD2. Germline loops: CDR1 SGHTA, CDR2 FQGTGA. The length of the CDR3 is 13 residues. Trimming took 4 bases from V and 6 from J; bases not matched to a gene: 2. The CDR3 DNA reads TGTGCCAGCAGCTGGACTAGTGCCGGGGAGCTGTTTTTT. Amino acid sequence: CASSWTSAGELFF.

This chain links TRBV5-5 with TRBJ2-5, with 10 bases fitting TRBD1. CDR3 size: 14 residues. CDR1 and CDR2 from the germline V gene are SGHKS and YYEKEE (reference sequence). V lost 4 bases, J lost 2 bases, and 2 bases stayed unmatched. DNA for the CDR3: TGTGCCAGCAGCCAGGGACAGGGGCAAGAGACCCAGTACTTC. Encoded protein: CASSQGQGQETQYF.

This chain connects TRBV27 to TRBJ1-3, with no clear D. Germline V CDR1 and CDR2: MNHEY, SMNVEV (reference sequence). The CDR3 is 15 residues long. Trimming shortened V by 3 bases and J by 2 bases, and 11 bases separated the two germline ends. The CDR3 DNA reads TGTGCCAGCAGTTTTCGGTGGGTGGCTGGAAACACCATATATTTT. This sequence encodes CASSFRWVAGNTIYF.

The chain couples TRBV6-6 to TRBJ1-6; tentatively, D is TRBD1 (5 bases). Deletions cut 5 bases from V and 10 bases from J, with 18 bases between. CDR3 length: 15 amino acids. From germline, CDR1 is MNHNY and CDR2 SVGAGI (reference sequence). The CDR3 bases are TGTGCCAGCAGTGGGGGTGGGGTAAGGGGATCACCCCTCCACTTT. It yields the protein CASSGGGVRGSPLHF.

The chain couples TRBV11-2 to TRBJ1-4; D gene unclear. The CDR3 has 12 residues. Germline V gene lookup returns CDR1 SGHAT and CDR2 FQNNGV. The germline V and J ends were trimmed by 2 bases and 11 bases, with 9 bases remaining between them. The CDR3 loop is CASSLITGKLFF. CDR3 coding DNA: TGTGCCAGCAGCTTAATTACGGGGAAACTGTTTTTT.

The rearrangement links TRBV10-3 to TRBJ1-4; the D gene is possibly TRBD1 (5 bases). The V gene lost 11 bases and the J gene lost 8 bases, with 18 bases spanning the gap. This CDR3 is 13 amino acids long. Germline assignment: CDR1 ENHRY and CDR2 SYGVKD. CDR3 amino acids: CAARTGGNEKLFF. CDR3 DNA: TGTGCCGCCCGCACCGGGGGTAACGAAAAACTGTTTTTT.

Only one count was recorded for this clone. The chain has TRBV29-1 and TRBJ2-3; 8 bases line up with TRBD2. The germline CDR1 and CDR2 sequences are SQVTM and ANQGSEA. There are 15 residues in the CDR3. V trimming: 4 bases; J trimming: 0 bases; junction bases outside the gene matches: 6. The CDR3 loop reads CSVGKRETSTDTQYF. The CDR3 nucleotides read TGCAGCGTTGGAAAGCGGGAGACAAGCACAGATACGCAGTATTTT.

V usage is TRBV30 and J usage is TRBJ2-7; a possible D gene is TRBD2 (6 bases). In germline, CDR1 is GTSNPN, CDR2 SVGIG (reference sequence). The CDR3 runs 14 residues. Trimming cost V 5 bases and J 4 bases, with 18 bases left between them. Written as DNA, the CDR3 is TGTGCCTGGCTGGTCGGCGGGGAGATTTACGAGCAGTACTTC. This encodes CAWLVGGEIYEQYF.

The chain couples TRBV18 to TRBJ1-2; 12 bases align to TRBD1. The CDR3 is made up of 15 amino acids. J lost 7 bases, V lost 5 bases, and 8 bases had no gene match. Germline V lookup: CDR1 KGHSH, CDR2 LQKENI. This chain's CDR3 is CASSGPGQGARGYTF. The CDR3 DNA follows: TGTGCCAGCTCAGGGCCGGGACAGGGGGCCCGTGGCTACACCTTC.

This chain uses TRBV6-6 with TRBJ2-7; no clear D. The CDR3 covers 15 residues. V was shortened by 2 bases and J by 2 bases, with 13 bases between the two germline ends. In germline, CDR1 is MNHNY, CDR2 SVGAGI (reference sequence). The DNA of the CDR3 is TGTGCCAGCAGTTACGATGAGGCCCCTCCCTACGAGCAGTACTTC. It codes for CASSYDEAPPYEQYF.

The CDR3 sequence: CASSMGAGGYEQYF. For the CDR3, the DNA is TGTGCCAGTAGTATGGGGGCAGGGGGCTACGAGCAGTACTTC. The rearrangement uses TRBV19 and TRBJ2-7; 7 bases fit TRBD1. Unmatched junction bases numbered 5, after V lost 3 bases and J lost 3 bases. The CDR3 runs 14 residues. The germline V gene has CDR1 LNHDA and CDR2 SQIVND (reference sequence).

The chain combines TRBV5-1 with TRBJ2-1; possibly TRBD2 for D (5 bases). CDR3 size: 15 residues. CDR1 and CDR2 (germline): SGHRS, YFSETQ. Deletions cut 2 bases from V and 11 bases from J, with 20 bases between. CDR3 region: CASSFLSAAEGKQFF. CDR3 DNA: TGCGCCAGCAGCTTCCTTAGCGCCGCCGAAGGGAAGCAGTTCTTC.

This chain uses TRBV4-1 with TRBJ2-1; 7 bases fit TRBD1. Per germline, CDR1 MGHRA and CDR2 YSYEKL. This CDR3 has 15 residues. The trim removed 2 bases at V and 4 bases at J, leaving 5 bases unmatched. The CDR3 DNA reads TGCGCCAGCAGCCAACGGGAACAGGGGTACAATGAGCAGTTCTTC. Translated: CASSQREQGYNEQFF.

This chain joins TRBV5-1 and TRBJ2-5, with 7 bases lining up with TRBD1. This CDR3 is built from 14 residues. V lost 4 bases, J lost 1 base, and 4 bases stayed unmatched. Germline V gives CDR1 SGHRS, CDR2 YFSETQ. The CDR3, as DNA: TGCGCCAGCAGCCGCCAGGGGGTCCAAGAGACCCAGTACTTC. This encodes CASSRQGVQETQYF.

The rearrangement uses TRBV2 and TRBJ1-2, with 9 bases matching TRBD1. CDR3 length equals 14 residues. Germline V gene sequence: CDR1 SNHLY, CDR2 FYNNEI. The V and J ends lost 6 bases and 3 bases, in that order; junction bases with no gene match: 5. CDR3 DNA sequence: TGTGCCAGCAGCCTCCGGGACAGGGACTATGGCTACACCTTC. It codes for CASSLRDRDYGYTF. Variable domain in full (rest from reference TRBV2 and TRBJ1-2): EPEVTQTPSHQVTQMGQEVILRCVPISNHLYFYWYRQILGQKVEFLVSFYNNEISEKSEIFDDQFSVERPDGSNFTLKIRSTKLEDSAMYFCASSLRDRDYGYTFGSGTRLTVV.

V gene TRBV2 combines with J gene TRBJ2-2; TRBD2 agrees at 11 bases. V trimming: 4 bases; J trimming: 4 bases; junction bases outside the gene matches: 2. Germline V CDR1 and CDR2: SNHLY, FYNNEI. This CDR3 is 15 amino acids long. In nucleotides, the CDR3 is TGTGCCAGCAGTGGGACTAGCGGGCCCACCGGGGAGCTGTTTTTT. It codes for CASSGTSGPTGELFF.

A single count supports this clone. The V and J genes are TRBV6-4 and TRBJ1-1, with 10 bases identical to TRBD1. Germline V gene sequence: CDR1 MRHNA, CDR2 SNTAGT. This CDR3 comprises 16 residues. V was pared by 4 bases and J by 7 bases, with 12 bases of the junction left unmatched. The CDR3 reads CASSARTGGGINEAFF. In DNA, the CDR3 is TGTGCCAGCAGTGCTAGGACAGGGGGAGGTATAAATGAAGCTTTCTTT.

This chain links TRBV6-5 with TRBJ1-4, with 9 bases fitting TRBD1. Trimming removed 4 bases from V and 3 bases from J; junction bases left unmatched: 3. This CDR3 has 15 amino acids. Germline CDR1 is MNHEY and CDR2 is SVGAGI. In nucleotides, the CDR3 is TGTGCCAGCAGTTTAACAGGGGGCCCTAATGAAAAACTGTTTTTT. As protein: CASSLTGGPNEKLFF.

The chain combines TRBV7-9 with TRBJ1-5, with 7 bases identical to TRBD1. CDR1 is SEHNR, CDR2 FQNEAQ, per germline (reference sequence). V lost 1 base and J lost 10; bases outside the gene matches: 13. CDR3 length: 16 residues. The chain's CDR3 is CASSLGPGTANAPQHF. CDR3 nucleotide sequence: TGTGCCAGCAGCTTAGGCCCTGGGACAGCGAATGCCCCCCAGCATTTT.

The chain has TRBV5-6 and TRBJ1-6; D ambiguous. Trimming shortened V by 0 bases and J by 8 bases, and 12 bases separated the two germline ends. This CDR3 is 15 amino acids long. CDR1 SGHDT and CDR2 YYEEEE come from the germline V gene. The CDR3 sequence is CASSLVGGRDSPLHF. CDR3 nucleotide sequence: TGTGCCAGCAGCTTGGTCGGAGGGAGGGATTCACCCCTCCACTTT.

The rearrangement links TRBV6-6 to TRBJ2-5; no reliable D call. The CDR3 length is 15 residues. The V gene's germline CDR1 is MNHNY and CDR2 SVGAGI (reference sequence). Between the trimmed V and J ends, which lost 0 bases and 4 bases, there was a span of 12 bases. Here the CDR3 DNA reads TGTGCCAGCAGTTACTCCCAGACTGGCGCAGAGACCCAGTACTTC. Translated, it gives CASSYSQTGAETQYF.

The V and J genes are TRBV10-1 and TRBJ2-3; weak D call: TRBD1 (6 bases). Trimming stripped 4 bases from V and 5 bases from J, with 19 bases between. Germline lookup yields CDR1 WNHNN and CDR2 SYGVQD (reference sequence). This CDR3 is 16 amino acids long. Here the CDR3 DNA reads TGCGCCAGCAGTGGGGGGAGAGGGGGAGTCATAGATACGCAGTATTTT. Protein product: CASSGGRGGVIDTQYF.

This chain links TRBV11-2 with TRBJ2-4, with D possibly being TRBD1 (6 bases). The CDR3 spans 17 residues. V was trimmed by 1 base and J by 2 bases, leaving 15 bases between them. Germline V lookup: CDR1 SGHAT, CDR2 FQNNGV. The CDR3 region has the DNA TGTGCCAGCAGCTTAGTTGGCAGGGGTCTCTCCAAAAACATTCAGTACTTC. This sequence encodes CASSLVGRGLSKNIQYF.

This clone was detected only once. The chain carries TRBV5-1 and TRBJ1-4; 7 bases align to TRBD1. J lost 3 bases, V lost 4 bases, and 3 bases had no gene match. There are 14 residues in the CDR3. Germline CDR1 and CDR2: SGHRS and YFSETQ. DNA for the CDR3: TGCGCCAGCAGCCTGGGGACAGCTAATGAAAAACTGTTTTTT. Protein sequence: CASSLGTANEKLFF.

The V gene is TRBV11-2, the J gene TRBJ2-5, with 7 bases matching TRBD2. V gave up 7 bases and J gave up 4 bases; unmatched junction bases: 12. The germline V gene has CDR1 SGHAT and CDR2 FQNNGV. This CDR3 has 15 residues. Here the CDR3 reads CASTRRGYEGETQYF. The CDR3, as DNA: TGTGCCAGCACCCGGCGGGGGTATGAGGGAGAGACCCAGTACTTC.

This clone was recorded only once. The gene calls are TRBV27 and TRBJ2-2; D may be TRBD1 or TRBD2 (5 bases each). CDR3 length: 18 residues. Trimming shortened V by 1 base and J by 6 bases, and 21 bases separated the two germline ends. Germline assignment: CDR1 MNHEY and CDR2 SMNVEV (reference sequence). CDR3 in DNA: TGTGCCAGCAGTTTATTAGACCTAGGGACCTTGGGTCCCGGGGAGCTGTTTTTT. This gives the protein CASSLLDLGTLGPGELFF.